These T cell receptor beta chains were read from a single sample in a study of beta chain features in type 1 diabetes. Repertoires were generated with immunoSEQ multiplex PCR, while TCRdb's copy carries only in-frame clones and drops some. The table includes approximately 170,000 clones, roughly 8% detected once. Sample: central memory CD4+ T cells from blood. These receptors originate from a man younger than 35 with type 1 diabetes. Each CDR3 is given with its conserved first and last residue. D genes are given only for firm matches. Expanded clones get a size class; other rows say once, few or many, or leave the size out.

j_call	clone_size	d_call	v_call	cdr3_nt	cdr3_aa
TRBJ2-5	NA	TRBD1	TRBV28	TGTGCCAGCAGTTCCCCCGGGACAGGGGGCGAGGAGCAGTACTTC	CASSSPGTGGEEQYF
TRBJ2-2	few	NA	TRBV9	TGTGCCAGCAGCGCCCTCGACACCGGGGAGCTGTTTTTT	CASSALDTGELFF
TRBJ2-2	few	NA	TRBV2	TGTGCCGGGGGCCGCAACACCGGGGAGCTGTTTTTT	CAGGRNTGELFF
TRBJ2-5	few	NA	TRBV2	TGTGCCAGCAGTGAATGGACTTCCCAAGAGACCCAGTACTTC	CASSEWTSQETQYF
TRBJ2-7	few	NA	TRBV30	TGTGCCTGGGGTGGCAGGGCTGTACGAGAGGCCTTC	CAWGGRAVREAF
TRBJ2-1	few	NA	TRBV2	TGTGCCAGCAGTGTGAGGGGGGGGACCTACAATGAGCAGTTCTTC	CASSVRGGTYNEQFF
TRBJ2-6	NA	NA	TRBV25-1	TGTGCCACCACACAACCAGTTTCTGGGGCCAACGTCCTGACTTTC	CATTQPVSGANVLTF
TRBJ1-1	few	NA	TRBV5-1	TGCGCCAGCAGCTTGTGGGGAGGGAAAGGTGACACTGAAGCTTTCTTT	CASSLWGGKGDTEAFF
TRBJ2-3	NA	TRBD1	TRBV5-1	TGCGCCAGCAGCTCCGCGGGACAGGGTAGTGCAGATACGCAGTATTTT	CASSSAGQGSADTQYF
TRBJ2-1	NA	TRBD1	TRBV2	TGTGCCAGCAGTTCCCGGGACAGAGACAATGAGCAGTTCTTC	CASSSRDRDNEQFF
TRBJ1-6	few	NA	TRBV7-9	TGTGCCAGCAGCTTAGGCAGGGCGAATTCACCCCTCCACTTT	CASSLGRANSPLHF
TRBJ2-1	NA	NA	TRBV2	TGTGCCAGCAGTGATTCTAGTAGGTATGAGCAGTTCTTC	CASSDSSRYEQFF
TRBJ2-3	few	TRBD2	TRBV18	TGTGCCAGCTCACCCCGACTAGCGGGGGTCGTTGGTCCAGATACGCAGTATTTT	CASSPRLAGVVGPDTQYF
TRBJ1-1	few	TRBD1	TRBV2	TGTGCCAGCAGGGGACAGGTGAACACTGAAGCTTTCTTT	CASRGQVNTEAFF
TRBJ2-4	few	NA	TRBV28	TGTGCCAGCAGTTTCGAGGCCATACAGTACTTC	CASSFEAIQYF
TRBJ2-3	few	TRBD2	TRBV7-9	TGTGCCAGCAGCCCCGGGGTCGGACTAGCGGGACCGCAGTATTTT	CASSPGVGLAGPQYF
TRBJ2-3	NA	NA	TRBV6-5	TGTGCCAGCAACCAGGGTTGGGGCACAGATACGCAGTATTTT	CASNQGWGTDTQYF
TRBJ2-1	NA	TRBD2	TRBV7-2	TGTGCCATCGTCACTAGCGGAGCCTACAATGAGCAGTTCTTC	CAIVTSGAYNEQFF
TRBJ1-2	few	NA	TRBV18	TGTGCCAGCTCACCAATAGGCGGGTCGCTTCTCCGTACACAGGGCTACACCTTC	CASSPIGGSLLRTQGYTF
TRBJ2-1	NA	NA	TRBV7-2	TGTGCCAGCCAGCCCCAGCACGGAGGAGTGCAGTTCTTC	CASQPQHGGVQFF
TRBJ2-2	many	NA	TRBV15	TGTGCCACCCAAAACACCGGGGAGCTGTTTTTT	CATQNTGELFF
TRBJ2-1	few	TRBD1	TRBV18	TGTGCCAGCTCACCAGTGACAGGGGTATACAATGAGCAGTTCTTC	CASSPVTGVYNEQFF
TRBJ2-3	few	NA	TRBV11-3	TGTGCCAGCAGCTACCAGGGCAGCACAGATACGCAGTATTTT	CASSYQGSTDTQYF
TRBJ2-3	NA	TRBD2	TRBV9	TGTGCCAGCAGCGTACGATCTAGCGGGAGCACAGATACGCAGTATTTT	CASSVRSSGSTDTQYF
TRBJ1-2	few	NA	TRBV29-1	TGCAGCGTTGAGCGACAGCGGGGAGGCTACACCTTC	CSVERQRGGYTF
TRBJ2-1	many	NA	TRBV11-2	TGTGCCAGCAGCCGACAGGGCTGGGCAGGGAGGTCCTACAATGAGCAGTTCTTC	CASSRQGWAGRSYNEQFF
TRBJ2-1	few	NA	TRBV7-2	TGTGCCAGCAGCTGGGCAAACATTGTAGATAGTGAGCAGTTCTTC	CASSWANIVDSEQFF
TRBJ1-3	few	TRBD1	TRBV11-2	TGTGCCAGCAGCACAGGGGGGAGCTCTGGAAACACCATATATTTT	CASSTGGSSGNTIYF
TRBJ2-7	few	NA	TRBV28	TGTGCCAGCAGTAATCAGGGGAACGAGCAGTACTTC	CASSNQGNEQYF
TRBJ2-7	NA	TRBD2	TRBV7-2	TGTGCCAGCAGCATTACTAGCGGGGCTTTGTACGAGCAGTACTTC	CASSITSGALYEQYF
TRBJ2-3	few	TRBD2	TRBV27	TGTGCCAGCAGTCCCCGGGCTAGCGGAAGCACAGATACGCAGTATTTT	CASSPRASGSTDTQYF
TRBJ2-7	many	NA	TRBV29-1	TGCAGCGTTGGGGACACCCACTCCTACGAGCAGTACTTC	CSVGDTHSYEQYF
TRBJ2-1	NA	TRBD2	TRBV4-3	TGCGCCAGCAGCCAAGATCTCGCGGGGGGCGGGGATGAGCAGTTCTTC	CASSQDLAGGGDEQFF